One and the same sample provided the 25 T cell receptor beta chains below, sequenced in a study of cytomegalovirus exposure and HLA in healthy donors. A multiplex PCR was run with 60 Vbeta primers and 13 Jbeta primers. Sequenced by immunoSEQ multiplex PCR; TCRdb stores in-frame clones only, minus some. The sample has over 250,000 clones, under 80% seen once. The sample consisted of PBMCs. These receptors came from a female donor in good health and CMV-seronegative.

This rearrangement joins TRBV4-1 to TRBJ2-1, with TRBD2 matching 11 bases. Germline values: CDR1 MGHRA, CDR2 YSYEKL. This CDR3 is built from 17 residues. J lost 3 bases, V lost 4 bases, and 8 bases had no gene match. The CDR3 DNA sequence: TGCGCCAGCAGCCCAAGAATTACTAGCGGGAGCTACAATGAGCAGTTCTTC. Amino acid sequence: CASSPRITSGSYNEQFF.

This chain joins TRBV6-1 and TRBJ1-5; 7 nucleotides agree with TRBD1. V lost 2 bases and J lost 3; bases outside the gene matches: 4. Germline values: CDR1 MNHNS, CDR2 SASEGT. The CDR3 length is 15 residues. The CDR3 region has the DNA TGTGCCAGCAGTGAAATGGGGACAGACAATCAGCCCCAGCATTTT. This translates into CASSEMGTDNQPQHF.

This chain joins TRBV5-1 and TRBJ2-1; TRBD2 is a possible D gene (5 bases). The CDR3 consists of 12 residues. Trimming stripped 0 bases from V and 9 bases from J, with 7 bases between. Germline CDR1 SGHRS, CDR2 YFSETQ. For the CDR3, the DNA is TGCGCCAGCAGCTTGGTAAGCGGTGAGCAGTTCTTC. It codes for CASSLVSGEQFF.

CDR3 sequence reads: CASSLGGLNTGELFF. The CDR3 region has the DNA TGTGCCAGCAGCTTAGGGGGACTGAACACCGGGGAGCTGTTTTTT. The V and J genes are TRBV11-3 and TRBJ2-2, with D tentatively TRBD2 (6 bases). V lost 1 base to trimming and J lost 1 base, with 7 bases between them. The CDR3 sequence is 15 residues long. Germline CDR1 is SGHNT and CDR2 is YENEEA.

This clone has only a few counts. V usage is TRBV7-2 and J usage is TRBJ2-1; D is possibly TRBD2 (5 bases). Trimming removed 0 bases from V and 3 bases from J, with 9 bases in between. CDR3 size: 15 residues. Germline assignment: CDR1 SGHTA and CDR2 FQGNSA. CDR3 nucleotide sequence: TGTGCCAGCAGCTTAGCCCCGGGAATCTACAATGAGCAGTTCTTC. Its protein is CASSLAPGIYNEQFF.

The rearrangement links TRBV6-5 to TRBJ2-5, with TRBD1 matching 8 bases. The assigned J gene may be wrong: the sequence end matches TRBJ2-7 better. This CDR3 is 14 amino acids long. Germline V gene data show CDR1 as MNHEY and CDR2 as SVGAGI. The CDR3 region has the DNA TGTGCCAGCAGTCTGACAGGGGCCTCCTACGAGCAGTACTTC. This sequence encodes CASSLTGASYEQYF.

Note on this clone: The same CDR3 also results from other DNA sequences found in this sample. The rearrangement uses TRBV2 and TRBJ2-5; D ambiguous. The J call may be incorrect, as the DNA end agrees better with TRBJ2-7. The V gene's germline CDR1 is SNHLY and CDR2 FYNNEI. The CDR3 has 11 amino acids. CDR3 coding DNA: TGTGCCAGCAGTGAGGTCTACGAGCAGTACTTC. It translates to CASSEVYEQYF.

The gene calls are TRBV27 and TRBJ2-7; TRBD2 matches at 7 bases. After removal of 4 bases from V and 0 bases from J, the junction contained 6 bases not matched to a gene. The CDR3 runs 15 residues. The germline CDR1 and CDR2 sequences are MNHEY and SMNVEV (reference sequence). CDR3 in amino acids: CASSYQGGSSYEQYF. CDR3 DNA: TGTGCCAGCAGTTACCAGGGAGGGAGCTCCTACGAGCAGTACTTC.

The chain recombines TRBV4-1 with TRBJ2-1; D is perhaps TRBD2 (5 bases). Deletions cut 1 base from V and 5 bases from J, with 12 bases between. CDR1 and CDR2 from the germline V gene are MGHRA and YSYEKL. CDR3 size: 15 residues. The chain's CDR3 is CASSQAGTPHNEQFF. DNA of the CDR3: TGCGCCAGCAGCCAAGCGGGAACCCCTCACAATGAGCAGTTCTTC.

The chain combines TRBV2 with TRBJ1-5; D remains ambiguous. The CDR3 is 15 residues long. Looked up from germline, CDR1 is SNHLY and CDR2 is FYNNEI. V shed 4 bases and J shed 5 bases, with 15 bases lying between them. CDR3: CASSGARVGHQPQHF. The CDR3 DNA reads TGTGCCAGCAGTGGTGCGAGGGTTGGGCATCAGCCCCAGCATTTT.

This clone was observed a single time. The V gene is TRBV28, the J gene TRBJ2-7; TRBD1 matches 7 bases. The germline V gene encodes CDR1 MDHEN and CDR2 SYDVKM. Unmatched junction bases numbered 10, after V lost 6 bases and J lost 5 bases. This CDR3 is built from 14 residues. CDR3 coding DNA: TGTGCCAGCAGGCCGGGCCGGGACAGTCACGAGCAGTACTTC. It yields the protein CASRPGRDSHEQYF.

The chain employs TRBV9 and TRBJ2-1; D is perhaps TRBD2 (6 bases). CDR1 is SGDLS and CDR2 is YYNGEE in the germline V gene. Trimming took 5 bases from V and 0 from J, leaving 12 bases between them. This CDR3 has 15 residues. The CDR3 DNA reads as TGTGCCAGCAGTCTAGTGGGGGGCTCCTACAATGAGCAGTTCTTC. The encoded protein is CASSLVGGSYNEQFF.

The rearrangement links TRBV4-2 to TRBJ2-1; 7 nucleotides align to TRBD2. J gave up 0 bases and V 6 bases, and 11 bases lay outside the gene matches. Germline V gene data show CDR1 as LGHNA and CDR2 as YNFKEQ. The CDR3 length is 17 residues. The CDR3 nucleotides are TGTGCCAGCAGACCGAGTGGGGGGGATAGCTCCTACAATGAGCAGTTCTTC. It specifies CASRPSGGDSSYNEQFF.

The J gene is TRBJ2-5, the V gene TRBV10-3; no reliable D call. The CDR3 consists of 13 residues. Trimming pared 7 bases from V and 5 bases from J, leaving 14 bases between. Germline V lookup: CDR1 ENHRY, CDR2 SYGVKD. CDR3 amino acids: CAITEEPRETQYF. CDR3 sequence (DNA): TGTGCCATCACCGAGGAACCTCGTGAGACCCAGTACTTC.

The J gene is TRBJ2-2, the V gene TRBV11-2; the match to TRBD2 covers 8 bases. Germline CDR1 and CDR2: SGHAT and FQNNGV. There are 15 residues in the CDR3. V was pared by 2 bases and J by 5 bases, with 4 bases of the junction left unmatched. The CDR3 region is CASSLSGRGTGELFF. The CDR3 DNA reads TGTGCCAGCAGCTTAAGCGGGAGAGGGACCGGGGAGCTGTTTTTT.

CDR3 bases: TGTGCCAGCAGTTACTCCCGGACAGGGAGTGAGCAGTTCTTC. Amino acids: CASSYSRTGSEQFF. V is TRBV6-5 and J is TRBJ2-1; 8 bases are a match to TRBD1. The CDR3 runs 14 residues. V lost 0 bases, J lost 9 bases, and 4 bases stayed unmatched. Germline V lookup: CDR1 MNHEY, CDR2 SVGAGI.

The rearrangement links TRBV19 to TRBJ2-7; 12 bases agree with TRBD2. Germline CDR1 LNHDA, CDR2 SQIVND (reference sequence). The CDR3 is made up of 15 amino acids. Trimming cost V 4 bases and J 4 bases; bases outside gene matches: 5. As DNA, the CDR3 is TGTGCCAGTAGTACGACTAGCGGGAGTCCGTACGAGCAGTACTTC. It encodes CASSTTSGSPYEQYF.

The genes are TRBV16 and TRBJ2-7; 12 bases agree with TRBD2. This CDR3 has 17 residues. V lost 6 bases and J lost 7; bases outside the gene matches: 16. CDR1 and CDR2 from the germline V gene are KGHSY and FQNENV. In DNA form, the CDR3 reads TGTGCCAGCAGTCATCTATCTAGCGGGAGGGCCTCAGGGGAGCAGTACTTC. Its translation: CASSHLSSGRASGEQYF.

This clone has a handful of counts. This chain connects TRBV6-1 to TRBJ1-5, with unresolved D. This CDR3 has 13 amino acids. Germline lookup yields CDR1 MNHNS and CDR2 SASEGT. Trimming removed 3 bases at V and 3 bases at J, with 6 bases between. The DNA for the CDR3 is TGTGCCAGCAGTGACGGGGACAATCAGCCCCAGCATTTT. Translating it yields CASSDGDNQPQHF.

This clone was observed a single time. The rearrangement joins TRBV5-6 to TRBJ1-1; 7 nucleotides align to TRBD1. The V segment lost 4 bases and the J segment 0 bases; nucleotides outside the gene matches: 3. The germline V gene encodes CDR1 SGHDT and CDR2 YYEEEE. The CDR3 consists of 14 residues. The CDR3 bases are TGTGCCAGCAGCCACAGGGGTCTGAACACTGAAGCTTTCTTT. It codes for CASSHRGLNTEAFF.

V is TRBV7-2 and J is TRBJ2-7; a possible D gene is TRBD1 (5 bases). The CDR3 is 15 amino acids. Trimming shortened V by 1 base and J by 0 bases, and 10 bases separated the two germline ends. Per the germline V gene, CDR1 is SGHTA and CDR2 is FQGNSA. The CDR3 is CASSLEGVSSYEQYF. CDR3 coding DNA: TGTGCCAGCAGCTTAGAAGGGGTAAGCTCCTACGAGCAGTACTTC.

The V gene is TRBV11-3, the J gene TRBJ1-1; D is ambiguous. The germline V and J ends were trimmed by 5 bases and 1 base, with 11 bases remaining between them. Germline V gives CDR1 SGHNT, CDR2 YENEEA. CDR3 length equals 14 residues. The CDR3 nucleotides are TGTGCCAGCAGCCTATACACAGCGAACACTGAAGCTTTCTTT. It translates to CASSLYTANTEAFF.

The chain has TRBV5-4 and TRBJ1-1, with TRBD1 identical over 8 bases. The CDR3 runs to 15 residues. Per the germline V gene, CDR1 is SGHNT and CDR2 is YYREEE (reference sequence). V was clipped by 4 bases and J by 1 base; unmatched bases: 6. In DNA form, the CDR3 reads TGTGCCAGCAGCACCGACAGGGGCCCGAACACTGAAGCTTTCTTT. Protein product: CASSTDRGPNTEAFF.

For the CDR3, the DNA is TGTGCCAGCAGTGCCCGACTCAACCGAGATGAGCAGTACTTC. Protein: CASSARLNRDEQYF. The chain employs TRBV27 and TRBJ2-7; D gene uncertain. The CDR3 is 14 residues long. The germline gives CDR1 MNHEY, CDR2 SMNVEV (reference sequence). V was shortened by 5 bases and J by 7 bases, with 18 bases between the two germline ends.

This clone was picked up a small number of times. The V and J genes are TRBV7-9 and TRBJ2-5, with 9 bases that match TRBD2. Trimming cost V 4 bases and J 0 bases; bases outside gene matches: 3. In germline, CDR1 is SEHNR, CDR2 FQNEAQ (reference sequence). The CDR3 runs 15 residues. This CDR3 reads CASSSRLADQETQYF. CDR3 sequence (DNA): TGTGCCAGCAGCTCAAGACTAGCGGACCAAGAGACCCAGTACTTC.